This T cell receptor (beta chain) was sequenced in a study of cytomegalovirus exposure and HLA in healthy donors. With regard to this clone: Its specificity is unknown.

CDR1 is MNHEY and CDR2 is SMNVEV in the germline V gene (reference sequence). CDR3 size: 16 residues. J was trimmed by 7 bases and V by 3 bases; bases with no gene match: 13. PCR involved 60 Vbeta and 13 Jbeta primers. The method was immunoSEQ multiplex PCR; TCRdb's version includes in-frame clones alone and lacks a portion of them. The table has over 100,000 clones, approximately 58% seen once. Broader study findings: What a later analysis showed was that several of the most significant clusters appeared linked to common viral pathogens.

Sequencing was carried out using PBMCs. The origin of this receptor is a woman in her 30s in good health and CMV-seronegative. The chain recombines TRBV27 with TRBJ2-7, with TRBD2 identical over 9 bases. The CDR3 protein is CASSFQVPGLAGEQYF. The DNA for the CDR3 is TGTGCCAGCAGTTTTCAGGTCCCGGGACTAGCTGGAGAGCAGTACTTC.